This T cell receptor (beta chain) was identified in a study of T cell responses to AZD1222 COVID-19 vaccine. Overall study context: Pooled together were second doses at about 4 or about 12 weeks. Study outcomes and limitations: Vaccine-related CD4 TCRs covered spike, predominating at 160-218 and 743-854.

On this clone itself: The antigen is unknown.

The V and J ends lost 5 bases and 4 bases respectively, with 14 bases between them. Germline V lookup: CDR1 SGHVS, CDR2 FNYEAQ. The CDR3 totals 15 residues. Only in-frame clones appear in the TCRdb table, and some are missing; sequencing was by immunoSEQ multiplex PCR. Of about 100,000 clones listed, about 87% are singletons. The material was peripheral blood, obtained on day 0 of AZD1222 vaccination. This chain links TRBV7-6 with TRBJ2-2; D unclear. This clonotype originated in an adult in good health. CDR3 nucleotide sequence: TGTGCCAGCAGCCCAAGATTGATACTCACCGGGGAGCTGTTTTTT. Translated, it gives CASSPRLILTGELFF.